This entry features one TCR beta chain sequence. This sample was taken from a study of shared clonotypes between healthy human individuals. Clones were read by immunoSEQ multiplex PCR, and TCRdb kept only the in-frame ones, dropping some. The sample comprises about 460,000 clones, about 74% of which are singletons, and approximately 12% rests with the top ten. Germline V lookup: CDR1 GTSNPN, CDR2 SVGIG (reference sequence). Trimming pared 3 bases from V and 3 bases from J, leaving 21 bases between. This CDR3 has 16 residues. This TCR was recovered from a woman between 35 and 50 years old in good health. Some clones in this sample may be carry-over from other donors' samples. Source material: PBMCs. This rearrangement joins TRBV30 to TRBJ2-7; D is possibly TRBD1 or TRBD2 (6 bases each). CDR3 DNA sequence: TGTGCCTGGAGGAGAGGGCTGGGCGGAGGGGGCTACGAGCAGTACTTC. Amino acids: CAWRRGLGGGGYEQYF.